This T cell receptor (beta chain) was recovered during a study of blood T cell repertoires in COVID-19. Study summary: T cells, B-cell-depleted T cells, or PBMCs provided the cDNA or gDNA that served as material.

Points on this clone: Other DNA sequences in this sample translate to the same CDR3.

The germline V gene encodes CDR1 SEHNR and CDR2 FQNEAQ (reference sequence). The J segment lost 5 bases and the V segment lost 4 bases, leaving 0 bases of the junction unmatched. The CDR3 sequence is 12 residues long. Membership in each cohort depended on participant-reported clinical history. In the study's own analysis: Estimation of nucleated cell counts relied on the amplification of reference gene primers. Using immunoSEQ multiplex PCR, the repertoire was profiled, and TCRdb retains in-frame clones only, with some absent. V and J calls plus clone size are reproduced from that table; the DNA served to infer D and trimming. The data hold 200,000 to 250,000 clones, with about nine tenths observed a single time.

The clonotype was recovered from a woman in her thirties or forties with acute COVID-19. The J gene is TRBJ2-3, the V gene TRBV7-9; TRBD2 matches 7 bases. Sequenced material: PBMCs or T cells enriched from blood (not recorded which). CDR3: CASSSGGDTQYF. The CDR3 nucleotides are TGTGCCAGCAGCTCGGGGGGAGATACGCAGTATTTT.